Listed here are 28 T cell receptor beta chains from one sample, sequenced in a study of yellow fever vaccine responses in identical twins. From the RT-PCR reads, TCRdb called clonotypes with MiXCR, one entry per CDR3 protein. The repertoire consists of about 3,200 distinct CDR3 sequences, with approximately 81% occurring once and the leading ten covering 2.7%. Sequences were derived from T cells from blood (PBMCs), unsorted or a sorted subset (not recorded which), sampled before or after yellow fever vaccination (not recorded which). The receptors were sampled from a woman aged 18-30 years who received the yellow fever vaccine.

The chain joins TRBV29-1 to TRBJ2-1; unclear D gene. The ends were cut back, 6 bases at V and 2 bases at J, with 17 bases in the middle. Germline lookup yields CDR1 SQVTM and CDR2 ANQGSEA. The CDR3 is 15 residues long. CDR3 sequence reads: CSVPGRASPYNEQFF. In DNA, the CDR3 is TGCAGCGTCCCGGGCCGGGCTAGTCCCTACAATGAGCAGTTCTTC.

The rearrangement links TRBV11-1 to TRBJ2-1; D assignment may be TRBD1 or TRBD2 (6 bases each). The germline gives CDR1 SGHAT, CDR2 FQDESV (reference sequence). V dropped 5 bases and J dropped 0 bases, with 11 bases sitting between them. The CDR3 totals 15 residues. The CDR3 bases are TGTGCCAGCAGCCAAGGGGGGAGCTCCTACAATGAGCAGTTCTTC. It translates to CASSQGGSSYNEQFF.

The chain links TRBV11-1 to TRBJ2-2; the D gene is possibly TRBD2 (5 bases). This CDR3 has 16 residues. V lost 0 bases to trimming and J lost 2 bases, with 10 bases between them. CDR1 is SGHAT, CDR2 FQDESV, per germline (reference sequence). The CDR3, as DNA: TGTGCCAGCAGCTTAGCGCTAGCTATCAACACCGGGGAGCTGTTTTTT. It specifies CASSLALAINTGELFF.

The V gene is TRBV4-3, the J gene TRBJ2-1; 10 nucleotides align to TRBD2. The CDR3 contains 17 residues. The germline V gene encodes CDR1 LGHNA and CDR2 YSLEER. The ends lost 0 bases at V and 0 bases at J; junction bases unmatched: 2. Here the CDR3 DNA reads TGCGCCAGCAGCCAAGACCCTAGCGGGAGCTCCTACAATGAGCAGTTCTTC. Translating it yields CASSQDPSGSSYNEQFF.

CDR3 sequence: CASSFRPGYEQYF. The CDR3 DNA follows: TGTGCCAGCAGCTTCCGGCCAGGCTACGAGCAGTACTTC. The gene calls are TRBV7-6 and TRBJ2-7; D remains ambiguous. There are 13 residues in the CDR3. V was clipped by 3 bases and J by 3 bases, with 9 bases between them. CDR1 and CDR2 from the germline V gene are SGHVS and FNYEAQ.

J is TRBJ2-3 and V is TRBV29-1, with TRBD2 matching 8 bases. Germline lookup yields CDR1 SQVTM and CDR2 ANQGSEA. This CDR3 comprises 14 residues. The trim removed 8 bases at V and 3 bases at J, leaving 10 bases unmatched. CDR3 sequence reads: CSSLTGGVTDTQYF. The CDR3 DNA reads TGCAGCTCCCTCACGGGGGGGGTAACAGATACGCAGTATTTT.

The chain joins TRBV6-2 or TRBV6-3 to TRBJ2-1; 9 nucleotides align to TRBD1. Per the germline V gene, CDR1 is MNHEY and CDR2 is SVGEGT. The CDR3 sequence is 17 residues long. Trimming cost V 2 bases and J 2 bases; bases outside gene matches: 7. The CDR3 sequence is CASSYGSGQGPYNEQFF. The CDR3 region has the DNA TGTGCCAGCAGTTACGGCTCGGGACAGGGCCCCTACAATGAGCAGTTCTTC.

This clonotype was picked up a small number of times. This chain uses TRBV18 with TRBJ1-5; tentative D call: TRBD1 (6 bases). Germline loops: CDR1 KGHSH, CDR2 LQKENI. Between the trimmed V and J ends, which lost 4 bases and 5 bases, there was a span of 18 bases. This CDR3 comprises 16 residues. CDR3 DNA sequence: TGTGCCAGCTCACTATTCCGGGGGGCTAAAGATCAGCCCCAGCATTTT. Translated, it gives CASSLFRGAKDQPQHF.

The chain uses TRBV10-1 and TRBJ1-2; 9 bases are shared with TRBD1. CDR3 length: 13 residues. The ends lost 5 bases at V and 7 bases at J; junction bases unmatched: 5. Germline V gene sequence: CDR1 WNHNN, CDR2 SYGVQD (reference sequence). The CDR3 DNA follows: TGCGCCAGCAGTTTCCGGGACAGGGCTGGCTACACCTTC. It translates to CASSFRDRAGYTF.

This chain joins TRBV29-1 and TRBJ2-7; 8 bases are shared with TRBD1. The CDR3 contains 13 residues. The V segment lost 6 bases and the J segment 4 bases; nucleotides outside the gene matches: 8. Germline lookup yields CDR1 SQVTM and CDR2 ANQGSEA. CDR3 sequence reads: CSVGTGPGYEQYF. The CDR3 DNA sequence: TGCAGCGTGGGGACAGGACCCGGGTACGAGCAGTACTTC.

This chain uses TRBV20-1 with TRBJ2-1; no clear D. In germline, CDR1 is DFQATT, CDR2 SNEGSKA (reference sequence). The CDR3 runs 11 residues. The germline V and J ends were trimmed by 6 bases and 7 bases, with 10 bases remaining between them. CDR3 loop: CSADLGNEQFF. Here the CDR3 DNA reads TGCAGTGCGGACCTGGGGAATGAGCAGTTCTTC.

The chain links TRBV19 to TRBJ1-1; weak D call: TRBD1 (5 bases). The CDR3 spans 16 residues. Germline values: CDR1 LNHDA, CDR2 SQIVND (reference sequence). The V gene lost 3 bases and the J gene lost 5 bases, with 19 bases spanning the gap. This CDR3 reads CASSITYGAEGTEAFF. As DNA, the CDR3 is TGTGCCAGTAGTATTACATACGGGGCGGAGGGGACTGAAGCTTTCTTT. Variable domain in full (rest from reference TRBV19 and TRBJ1-1): DGGITQSPKYLFRKEGQNVTLSCEQNLNHDAMYWYRQDPGQGLRLIYYSQIVNDFQKGDIAEGYSVSREKKESFPLTVTSAQKNPTAFYLCASSITYGAEGTEAFFGQGTRLTVV.

This chain connects TRBV5-1 to TRBJ1-6, with TRBD1 identical over 11 bases. The junction had 2 bases not matched to a gene; V was cut back by 1 base and J by 5 bases. Germline lookup yields CDR1 SGHRS and CDR2 YFSETQ. This CDR3 contains 16 residues. The CDR3, as DNA: TGCGCCAGCAGCTTGACGGGACAGGGGGATAATTCACCCCTCCACTTT. Encoded protein: CASSLTGQGDNSPLHF.

The rearrangement joins TRBV15 to TRBJ2-7; either TRBD1 or TRBD2 may supply D (5 bases each). Deletions cut 4 bases from V and 4 bases from J, with 20 bases between. Germline V gene data show CDR1 as LNHNV and CDR2 as YYDKDF (reference sequence). This CDR3 spans 16 amino acids. CDR3 amino acids: CATSIPKGPERYEQYF. The DNA of the CDR3 is TGTGCCACCAGCATCCCAAAGGGACCAGAGCGATACGAGCAGTACTTC. Looking up the rest from reference TRBV15 and TRBJ2-7 gives the full variable domain: DAMVIQNPRYQVTQFGKPVTLSCSQTLNHNVMYWYQQKSSQAPKLLFHYYDKDFNNEADTPDNFQSRRPNTSFCFLDIRSPGLGDTAMYLCATSIPKGPERYEQYFGPGTRLTVT.

This clonotype was counted a few times. The CDR3 sequence is CASSQNRGASTDTQYF. The CDR3 nucleotides read TGCGCCAGCAGTCAAAACCGGGGAGCGAGCACAGATACGCAGTATTTT. V gene TRBV23-1 combines with J gene TRBJ2-3, with D possibly TRBD2 on 5 matching bases. TRBV23-1 is flagged as an ORF with uncertain function. The V end was cut by 2 bases, the J end by 0 bases, with 12 bases between. The CDR3 sequence is 16 residues long.

The chain joins TRBV19 to TRBJ2-3; the D gene could be TRBD1 or TRBD2 (5 bases each). V shed 4 bases and J shed 1 base, with 12 bases lying between them. This CDR3 contains 15 residues. Germline assignment: CDR1 LNHDA and CDR2 SQIVND (reference sequence). CDR3 nucleotides: TGTGCCAGTAGTAGGGGACCTCTCGGCACAGATACGCAGTATTTT. Encoded protein: CASSRGPLGTDTQYF. Looking up the rest from reference TRBV19 and TRBJ2-3 gives the full variable domain: DGGITQSPKYLFRKEGQNVTLSCEQNLNHDAMYWYRQDPGQGLRLIYYSQIVNDFQKGDIAEGYSVSREKKESFPLTVTSAQKNPTAFYLCASSRGPLGTDTQYFGPGTRLTVL.

The chain combines TRBV11-3 with TRBJ2-3; 9 nucleotides match TRBD2. V lost 5 bases and J lost 8; bases outside the gene matches: 11. Germline CDR1 reads SGHNT; CDR2 reads YENEEA. The CDR3 runs to 15 residues. CDR3 sequence: CASSSSGSPGGTQYF. Written as DNA, the CDR3 is TGTGCCAGCAGCAGTAGCGGGAGTCCCGGGGGTACGCAGTATTTT.

V and J are TRBV19 and TRBJ1-3; D is undetermined. The CDR3 extends over 13 amino acids. CDR1 is LNHDA and CDR2 is SQIVND in the germline V gene (reference sequence). Trimming cost V 3 bases and J 1 base, with 4 bases left between them. CDR3 DNA: TGTGCCAGTAGTATGATGTCTGGAAACACCATATATTTT. Translation gives CASSMMSGNTIYF.

The V call is TRBV20-1, the J call TRBJ2-7; 10 positions match TRBD1. The CDR3 is 13 residues long. After removal of 5 bases from V and 3 bases from J, the junction contained 4 bases not matched to a gene. CDR1 DFQATT and CDR2 SNEGSKA come from the germline V gene (reference sequence). This CDR3 reads CSAQTGGGYEQYF. The CDR3 bases are TGCAGTGCTCAGACAGGGGGCGGCTACGAGCAGTACTTC.

The chain joins TRBV30 to TRBJ2-7; tentatively, D is TRBD2 (6 bases). V was shortened by 1 base and J by 2 bases, with 9 bases between the two germline ends. CDR3 length equals 13 residues. Germline values: CDR1 GTSNPN, CDR2 SVGIG (reference sequence). CDR3 residues: CAWSGIAAYEQYF. As DNA, the CDR3 is TGTGCCTGGAGTGGAATAGCGGCCTACGAGCAGTACTTC.

The J gene is TRBJ2-7, the V gene TRBV3-1; possibly TRBD1 for D (5 bases). With 2 bases removed from V and 9 bases from J, the gap between germline ends came to 11 bases. Germline lookup yields CDR1 LGHDT and CDR2 YNNKEL (reference sequence). The CDR3 loop spans 12 amino acids. The CDR3 loop is CASSQPQGGQYF. CDR3 DNA sequence: TGTGCCAGCAGCCAACCCCAGGGTGGGCAGTACTTC.

The genes are TRBV7-2 and TRBJ2-5; D ambiguous. This CDR3 region has 11 residues. Germline V gene lookup returns CDR1 SGHTA and CDR2 FQGNSA. Trimming removed 6 bases at V and 0 bases at J, with 2 bases between. Written as DNA, the CDR3 is TGTGCCAGCAGGTACCAAGAGACCCAGTACTTC. Translation: CASRYQETQYF.

The V gene is TRBV20-1, the J gene TRBJ2-7; 9 bases map to TRBD2. V trimming: 0 bases; J trimming: 4 bases; junction bases outside the gene matches: 4. The CDR3 is made up of 14 amino acids. The germline CDR1 and CDR2 sequences are DFQATT and SNEGSKA (reference sequence). CDR3 sequence reads: CSARDFSGSYEQYF. CDR3 nucleotides: TGCAGTGCTAGAGACTTTAGCGGGAGTTACGAGCAGTACTTC.

The rearrangement uses TRBV20-1 and TRBJ2-1, with D tentatively TRBD2 (5 bases). CDR1 DFQATT and CDR2 SNEGSKA come from the germline V gene (reference sequence). The V end lost 3 bases, the J end lost 3 bases, and 9 bases lay between the germline ends. The CDR3 has 13 amino acids. This chain's CDR3 is CSASNSDYNEQFF. As DNA, the CDR3 is TGCAGTGCTAGCAATAGCGACTACAATGAGCAGTTCTTC.

The chain is built from TRBV5-1 and TRBJ2-7; D remains ambiguous. Germline CDR1 is SGHRS and CDR2 is YFSETQ. V dropped 5 bases and J dropped 7 bases, with 13 bases sitting between them. The length of the CDR3 is 12 residues. CDR3 sequence (DNA): TGCGCCAGCAGGAGGCTTGAAAAAGAGCAGTACTTC. Its protein product is CASRRLEKEQYF.

The DNA for the CDR3 is TGCGCCAGCAGCTTCTCGGGTGGGGAGACCCAGTACTTC. Amino acid sequence: CASSFSGGETQYF. V is TRBV5-1 and J is TRBJ2-5; no definite D call. V was pared by 2 bases and J by 5 bases, with 10 bases between. Germline V gene data show CDR1 as SGHRS and CDR2 as YFSETQ. CDR3 length: 13 amino acids.

This sequence joins TRBV6-2 or TRBV6-3 and TRBJ2-7; D possibly corresponds to TRBD2 (5 bases). The CDR3 runs to 12 residues. The ends were cut back, 5 bases at V and 2 bases at J, with 7 bases in the middle. CDR1 MNHEY and CDR2 SVGEGT come from the germline V gene. CDR3 loop: CASSPLAYEQYF. CDR3 nucleotides: TGTGCCAGCAGTCCACTAGCCTACGAGCAGTACTTC.

The rearrangement links TRBV11-3 to TRBJ1-3; D is unresolved. Germline V gene data show CDR1 as SGHNT and CDR2 as YENEEA. The CDR3 totals 16 residues. Trimming took 3 bases from V and 0 from J, leaving 12 bases between them. The CDR3 region has the DNA TGTGCCAGCAGCTTCGCAACGGCCTCCTCTGGAAACACCATATATTTT. As protein: CASSFATASSGNTIYF. The full variable domain, with the rest looked up from reference TRBV11-3 and TRBJ1-3, is EAGVVQSPRYKIIEKKQPVAFWCNPISGHNTLYWYLQNLGQGPELLIRYENEEAVDDSQLPKDRFSAERLKGVDSTLKIQPAELGDSAVYLCASSFATASSGNTIYFGEGSWLTVV.